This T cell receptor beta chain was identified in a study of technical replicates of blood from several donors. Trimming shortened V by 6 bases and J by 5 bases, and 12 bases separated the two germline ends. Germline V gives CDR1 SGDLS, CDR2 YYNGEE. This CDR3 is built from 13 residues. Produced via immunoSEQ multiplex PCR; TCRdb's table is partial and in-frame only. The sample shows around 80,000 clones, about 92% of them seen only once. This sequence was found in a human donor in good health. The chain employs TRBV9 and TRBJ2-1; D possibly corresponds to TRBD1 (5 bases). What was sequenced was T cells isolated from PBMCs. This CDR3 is CASMSGINNEQFF. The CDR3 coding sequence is TGTGCCAGCATGTCAGGGATAAACAATGAGCAGTTCTTC.